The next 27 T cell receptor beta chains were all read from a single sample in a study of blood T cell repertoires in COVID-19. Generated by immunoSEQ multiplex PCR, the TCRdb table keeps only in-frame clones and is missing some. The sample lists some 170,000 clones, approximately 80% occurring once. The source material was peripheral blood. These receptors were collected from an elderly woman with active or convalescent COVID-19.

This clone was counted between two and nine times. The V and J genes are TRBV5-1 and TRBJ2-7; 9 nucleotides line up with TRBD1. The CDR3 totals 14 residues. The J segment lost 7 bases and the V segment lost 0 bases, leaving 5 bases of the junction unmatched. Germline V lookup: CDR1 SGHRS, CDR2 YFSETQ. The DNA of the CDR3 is TGCGCCAGCAGCTTGGGGACAGGGGTAGGAGAGCAGTACTTC. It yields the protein CASSLGTGVGEQYF.

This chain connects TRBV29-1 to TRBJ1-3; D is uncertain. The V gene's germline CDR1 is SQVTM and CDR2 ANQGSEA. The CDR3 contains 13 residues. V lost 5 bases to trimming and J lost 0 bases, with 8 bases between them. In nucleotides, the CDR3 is TGCAGCGTTCGGGAGAGCTCTGGAAACACCATATATTTT. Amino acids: CSVRESSGNTIYF.

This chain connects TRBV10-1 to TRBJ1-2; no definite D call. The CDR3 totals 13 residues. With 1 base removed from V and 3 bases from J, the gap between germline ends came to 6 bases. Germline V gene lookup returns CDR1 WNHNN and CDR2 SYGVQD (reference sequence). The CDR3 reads CASSELPDYGYTF. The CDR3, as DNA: TGCGCCAGCAGTGAGTTACCAGACTATGGCTACACCTTC.

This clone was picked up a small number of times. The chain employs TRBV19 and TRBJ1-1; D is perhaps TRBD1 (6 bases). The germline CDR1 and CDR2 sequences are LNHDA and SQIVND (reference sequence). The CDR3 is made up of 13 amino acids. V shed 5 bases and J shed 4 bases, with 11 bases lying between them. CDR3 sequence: CASSYRGGTEAFF. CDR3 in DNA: TGTGCCAGTAGTTATAGGGGGGGCACTGAAGCTTTCTTT. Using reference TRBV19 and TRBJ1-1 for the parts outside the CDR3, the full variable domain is DGGITQSPKYLFRKEGQNVTLSCEQNLNHDAMYWYRQDPGQGLRLIYYSQIVNDFQKGDIAEGYSVSREKKESFPLTVTSAQKNPTAFYLCASSYRGGTEAFFGQGTRLTVV.

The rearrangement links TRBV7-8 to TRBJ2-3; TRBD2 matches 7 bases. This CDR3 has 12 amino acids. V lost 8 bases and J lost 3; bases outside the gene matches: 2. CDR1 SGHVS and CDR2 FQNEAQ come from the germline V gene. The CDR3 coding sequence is TGTGCCAGCCGCGGGGGTACAGATACGCAGTATTTT. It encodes CASRGGTDTQYF.

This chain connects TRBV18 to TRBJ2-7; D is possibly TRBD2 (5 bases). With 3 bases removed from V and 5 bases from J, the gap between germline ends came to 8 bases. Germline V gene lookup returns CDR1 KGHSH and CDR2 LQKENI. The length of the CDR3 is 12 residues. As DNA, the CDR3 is TGTGCCAGCTCACCGAAGGGAGACGAGCAGTACTTC. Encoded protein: CASSPKGDEQYF.

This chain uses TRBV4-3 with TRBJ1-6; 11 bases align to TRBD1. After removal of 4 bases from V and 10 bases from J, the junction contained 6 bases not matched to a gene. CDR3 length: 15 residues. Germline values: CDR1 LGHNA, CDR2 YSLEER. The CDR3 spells CASSLWTGGGSPLHF. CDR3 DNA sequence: TGCGCCAGCAGCCTCTGGACAGGGGGCGGCTCACCCCTCCACTTT.

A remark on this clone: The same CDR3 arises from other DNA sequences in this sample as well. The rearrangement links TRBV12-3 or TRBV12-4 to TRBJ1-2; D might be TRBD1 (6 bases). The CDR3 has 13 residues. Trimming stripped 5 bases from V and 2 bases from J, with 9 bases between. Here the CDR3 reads CASSPGQNYGYTF. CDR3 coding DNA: TGTGCCAGCAGTCCCGGACAGAACTATGGCTACACCTTC.

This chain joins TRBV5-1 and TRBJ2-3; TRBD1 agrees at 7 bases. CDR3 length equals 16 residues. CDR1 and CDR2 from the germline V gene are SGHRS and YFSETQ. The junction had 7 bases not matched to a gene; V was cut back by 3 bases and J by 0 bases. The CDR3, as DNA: TGCGCCAGCAGCTCACCGGGACAGACTAGCACAGATACGCAGTATTTT. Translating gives CASSSPGQTSTDTQYF.

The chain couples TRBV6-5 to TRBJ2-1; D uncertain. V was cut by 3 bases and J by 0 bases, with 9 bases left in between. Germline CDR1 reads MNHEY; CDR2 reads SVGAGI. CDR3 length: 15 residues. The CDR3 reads CASSYAVSSYNEQFF. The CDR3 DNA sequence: TGTGCCAGCAGTTATGCGGTTAGCTCCTACAATGAGCAGTTCTTC.

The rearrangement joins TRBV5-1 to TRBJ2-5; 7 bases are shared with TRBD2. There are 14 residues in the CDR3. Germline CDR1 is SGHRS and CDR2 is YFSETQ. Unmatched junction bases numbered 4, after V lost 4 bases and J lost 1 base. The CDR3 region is CASSAGTTQETQYF. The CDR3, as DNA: TGCGCCAGCAGCGCGGGGACTACCCAAGAGACCCAGTACTTC.

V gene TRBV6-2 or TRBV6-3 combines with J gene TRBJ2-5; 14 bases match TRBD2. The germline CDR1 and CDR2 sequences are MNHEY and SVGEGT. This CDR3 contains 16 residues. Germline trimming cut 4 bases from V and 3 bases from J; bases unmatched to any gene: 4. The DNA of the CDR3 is TGTGCCAGCAGTTGGGGACTAGCGGGGGCGAAAGAGACCCAGTACTTC. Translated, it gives CASSWGLAGAKETQYF.

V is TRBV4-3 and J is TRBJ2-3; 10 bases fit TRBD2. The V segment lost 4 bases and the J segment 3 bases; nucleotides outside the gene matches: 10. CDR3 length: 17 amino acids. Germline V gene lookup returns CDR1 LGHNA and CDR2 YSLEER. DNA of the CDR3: TGCGCCAGCAGCCCTGCGAGGGTAGCGGGGGGTACAGATACGCAGTATTTT. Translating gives CASSPARVAGGTDTQYF.

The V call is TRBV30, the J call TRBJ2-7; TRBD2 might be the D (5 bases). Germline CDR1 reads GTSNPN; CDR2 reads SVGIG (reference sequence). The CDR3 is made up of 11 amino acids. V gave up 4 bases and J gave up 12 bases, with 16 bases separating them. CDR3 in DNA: TGTGCCTGGAATGAGGGCGGACGGAGGTACTTC. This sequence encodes CAWNEGGRRYF. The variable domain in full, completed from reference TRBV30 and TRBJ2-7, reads SQTIHQWPATLVQPVGSPLSLECTVEGTSNPNLYWYRQAAGRGLQLLFYSVGIGQISSEVPQNLSASRPQDRQFILSSKKLLLSDSGFYLCAWNEGGRRYFGPGTRLTVT.

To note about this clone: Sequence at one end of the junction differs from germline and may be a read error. CDR3: CASGVQGRDQETQYF. In DNA form, the CDR3 reads TGTGCCAGCGGGGTACAGGGAAGGGACCAGGAGACCCAGTACTTC. The chain uses TRBV7-2 and TRBJ2-5, with D perhaps TRBD1 (6 bases). This CDR3 has 15 amino acids. From germline, CDR1 is SGHTA and CDR2 FQGNSA.

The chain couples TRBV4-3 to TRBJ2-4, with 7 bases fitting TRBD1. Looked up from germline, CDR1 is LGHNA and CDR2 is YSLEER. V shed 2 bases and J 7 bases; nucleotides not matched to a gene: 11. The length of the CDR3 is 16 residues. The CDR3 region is CASSQTTGLRGNIQYF. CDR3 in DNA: TGCGCCAGCAGCCAAACGACAGGGTTGAGGGGCAACATTCAGTACTTC.

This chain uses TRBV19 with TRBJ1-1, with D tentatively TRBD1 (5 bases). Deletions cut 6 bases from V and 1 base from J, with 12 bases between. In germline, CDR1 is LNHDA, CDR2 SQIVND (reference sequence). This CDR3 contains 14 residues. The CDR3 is CASRRDSQNTEAFF. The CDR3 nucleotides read TGTGCCAGTAGAAGAGACAGCCAGAACACTGAAGCTTTCTTT.

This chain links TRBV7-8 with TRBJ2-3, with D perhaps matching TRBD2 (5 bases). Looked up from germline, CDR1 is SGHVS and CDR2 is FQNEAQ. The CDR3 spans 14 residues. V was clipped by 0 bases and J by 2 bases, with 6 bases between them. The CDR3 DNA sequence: TGTGCCAGCAGCTTAGCGGGAGTCACAGATACGCAGTATTTT. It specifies CASSLAGVTDTQYF.

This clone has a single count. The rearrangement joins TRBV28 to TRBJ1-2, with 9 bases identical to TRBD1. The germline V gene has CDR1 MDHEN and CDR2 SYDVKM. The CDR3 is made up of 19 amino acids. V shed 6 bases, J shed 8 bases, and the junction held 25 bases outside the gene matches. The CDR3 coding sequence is TGTGCCAGCAGCTTAAACCTGGGGACAGGGCGGAGGGTACTAGAAGGCTACACCTTC. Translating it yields CASSLNLGTGRRVLEGYTF.

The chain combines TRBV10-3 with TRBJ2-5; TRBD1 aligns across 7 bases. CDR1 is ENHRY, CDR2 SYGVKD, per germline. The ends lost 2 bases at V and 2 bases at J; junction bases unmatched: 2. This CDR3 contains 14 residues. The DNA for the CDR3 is TGTGCCATCAGTGAGGGCAGGGGGCAAGAGACCCAGTACTTC. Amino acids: CAISEGRGQETQYF.

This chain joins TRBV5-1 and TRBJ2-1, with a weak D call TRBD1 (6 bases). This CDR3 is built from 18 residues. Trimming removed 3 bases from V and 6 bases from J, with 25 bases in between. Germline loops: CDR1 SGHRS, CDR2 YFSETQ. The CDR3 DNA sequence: TGCGCCAGCAGCTCGGCTTTTGCAGGGGACGAAGGGAGCAATGAGCAGTTCTTC. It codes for CASSSAFAGDEGSNEQFF.

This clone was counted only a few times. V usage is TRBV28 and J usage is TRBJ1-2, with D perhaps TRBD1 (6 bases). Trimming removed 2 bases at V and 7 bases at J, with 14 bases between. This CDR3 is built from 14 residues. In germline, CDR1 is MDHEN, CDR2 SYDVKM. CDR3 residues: CASSLRVAGVGYTF. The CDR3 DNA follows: TGTGCCAGCAGTTTAAGGGTTGCAGGGGTTGGCTACACCTTC.

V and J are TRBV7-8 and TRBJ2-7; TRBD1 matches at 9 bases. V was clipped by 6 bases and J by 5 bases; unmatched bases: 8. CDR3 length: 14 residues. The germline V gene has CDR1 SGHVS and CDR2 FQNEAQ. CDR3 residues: CASRQGTGPHEQYF. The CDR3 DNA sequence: TGTGCCAGCAGGCAAGGGACAGGGCCCCACGAGCAGTACTTC.

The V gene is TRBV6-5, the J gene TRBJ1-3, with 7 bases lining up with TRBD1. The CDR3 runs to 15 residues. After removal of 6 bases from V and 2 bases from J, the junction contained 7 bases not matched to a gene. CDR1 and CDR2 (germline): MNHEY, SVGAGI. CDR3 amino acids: CASRSDTGAGNTIYF. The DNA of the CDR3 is TGTGCCAGCAGGTCCGATACAGGGGCTGGAAACACCATATATTTT.

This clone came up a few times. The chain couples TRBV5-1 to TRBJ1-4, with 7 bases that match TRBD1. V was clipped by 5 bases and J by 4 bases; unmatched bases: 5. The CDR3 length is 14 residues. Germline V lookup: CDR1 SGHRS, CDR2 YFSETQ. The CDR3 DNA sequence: TGCGCCAGCAGTCGGGACAGCAGTAATGAAAAACTGTTTTTT. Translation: CASSRDSSNEKLFF.

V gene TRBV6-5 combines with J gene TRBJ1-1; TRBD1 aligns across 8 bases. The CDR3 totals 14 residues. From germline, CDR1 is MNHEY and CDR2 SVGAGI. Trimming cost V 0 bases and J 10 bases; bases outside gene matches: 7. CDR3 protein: CASSYSGQDVGAFF. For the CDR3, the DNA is TGTGCCAGCAGTTACTCGGGACAGGATGTGGGAGCTTTCTTT.

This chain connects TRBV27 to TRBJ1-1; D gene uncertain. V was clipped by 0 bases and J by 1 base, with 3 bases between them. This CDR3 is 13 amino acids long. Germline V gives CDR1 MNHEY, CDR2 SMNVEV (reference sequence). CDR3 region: CASSLSRNTEAFF. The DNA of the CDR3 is TGTGCCAGCAGTTTATCCCGGAACACTGAAGCTTTCTTT.